This T cell receptor (beta chain) derives from a study of blood T cell repertoires in COVID-19. About the study: The United States, Italy and Spain provided the acute and convalescent COVID-19 samples. T cells, B-cell-depleted T cells, or PBMCs supplied cDNA or gDNA.

The repertoire was sequenced with immunoSEQ multiplex PCR; TCRdb's copy has only in-frame clones and lacks some. The sample carries about 69,000 clones, approximately 90% recorded once. In germline, CDR1 is SEHNR, CDR2 FQNEAQ (reference sequence). V was shortened by 1 base and J by 9 bases, with 9 bases between the two germline ends. The CDR3 spans 12 residues. The origin of this receptor is a man aged 30 to 39 with acute or convalescent COVID-19. The chain uses TRBV7-9 and TRBJ2-5, with a weak D call TRBD1 (6 bases). The sequenced sample consisted of peripheral blood. As DNA, the CDR3 is TGTGCCAGCAGCTTAGGAGAGGGGGCCCAGTACTTC. As protein: CASSLGEGAQYF.